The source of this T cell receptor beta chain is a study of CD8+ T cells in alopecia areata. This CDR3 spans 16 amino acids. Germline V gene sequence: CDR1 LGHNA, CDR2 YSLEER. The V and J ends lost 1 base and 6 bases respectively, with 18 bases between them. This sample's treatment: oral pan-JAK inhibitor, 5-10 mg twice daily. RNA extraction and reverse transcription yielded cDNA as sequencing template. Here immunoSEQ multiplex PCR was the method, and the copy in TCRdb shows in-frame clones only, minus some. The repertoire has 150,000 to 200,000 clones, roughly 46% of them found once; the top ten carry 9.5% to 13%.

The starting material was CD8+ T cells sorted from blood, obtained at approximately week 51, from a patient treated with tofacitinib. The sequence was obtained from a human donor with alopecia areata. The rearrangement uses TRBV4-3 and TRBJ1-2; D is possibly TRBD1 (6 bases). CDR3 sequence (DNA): TGCGCCAGCAGCCAAGTTTCAGGGGATCCCTTTGATGGCTACACCTTC. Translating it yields CASSQVSGDPFDGYTF.